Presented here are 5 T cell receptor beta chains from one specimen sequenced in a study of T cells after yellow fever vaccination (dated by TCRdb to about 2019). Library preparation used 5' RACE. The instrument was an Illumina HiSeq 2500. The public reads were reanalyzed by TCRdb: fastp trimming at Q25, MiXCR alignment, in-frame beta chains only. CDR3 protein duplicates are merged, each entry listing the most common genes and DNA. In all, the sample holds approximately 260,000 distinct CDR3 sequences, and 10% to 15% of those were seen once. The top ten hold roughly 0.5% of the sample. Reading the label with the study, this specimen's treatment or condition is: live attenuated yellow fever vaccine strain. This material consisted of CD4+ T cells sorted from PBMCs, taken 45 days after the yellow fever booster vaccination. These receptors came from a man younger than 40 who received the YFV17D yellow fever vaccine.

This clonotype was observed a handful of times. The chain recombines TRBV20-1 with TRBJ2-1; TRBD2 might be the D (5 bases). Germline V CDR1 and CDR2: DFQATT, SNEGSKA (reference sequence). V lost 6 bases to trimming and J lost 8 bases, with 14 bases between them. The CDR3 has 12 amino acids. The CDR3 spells CSAPEAVHEQFF. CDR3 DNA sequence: TGCAGTGCCCCGGAGGCTGTCCATGAGCAGTTCTTC.

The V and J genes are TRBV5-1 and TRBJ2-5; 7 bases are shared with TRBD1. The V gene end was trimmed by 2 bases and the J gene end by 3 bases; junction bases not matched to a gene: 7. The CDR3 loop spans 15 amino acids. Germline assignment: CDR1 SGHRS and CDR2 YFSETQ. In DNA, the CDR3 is TGCGCCAGCAGCTTCGGACAGGCGACAAAAGAGACCCAGTACTTC. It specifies CASSFGQATKETQYF.

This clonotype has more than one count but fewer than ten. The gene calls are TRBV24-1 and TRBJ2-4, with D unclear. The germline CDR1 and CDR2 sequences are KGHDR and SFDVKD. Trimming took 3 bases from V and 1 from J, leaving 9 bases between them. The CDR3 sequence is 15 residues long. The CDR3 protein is CATSDASTAKNIQYF. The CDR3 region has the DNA TGTGCCACCAGTGATGCCTCAACGGCCAAAAACATTCAGTACTTC.

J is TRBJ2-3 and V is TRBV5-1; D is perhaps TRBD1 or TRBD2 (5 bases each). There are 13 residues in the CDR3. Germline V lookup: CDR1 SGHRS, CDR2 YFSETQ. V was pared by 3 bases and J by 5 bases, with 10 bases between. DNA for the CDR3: TGCGCCAGCAGCTGGGGGAACGGAGATACGCAGTATTTT. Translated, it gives CASSWGNGDTQYF.

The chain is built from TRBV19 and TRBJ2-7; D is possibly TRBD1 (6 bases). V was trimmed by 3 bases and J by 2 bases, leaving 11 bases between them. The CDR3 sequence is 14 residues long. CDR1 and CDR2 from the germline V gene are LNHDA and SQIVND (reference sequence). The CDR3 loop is CASSIQGRTYEQYF. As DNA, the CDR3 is TGTGCCAGTAGTATCCAGGGGCGAACCTACGAGCAGTACTTC.